Listed here are 31 T cell receptor beta chains from one sample, sequenced in a study of graft-versus-host responses after intestinal transplantation. Investigators plated around 200,000 CFSE-labeled responder cells together with around 200,000 irradiated stimulator cells labeled with violet dye. TCRdb keeps only in-frame clones here, not all; method: immunoSEQ multiplex PCR. Of 15,000 to 20,000 clones listed, around 41% are singletons. The sequenced sample was alloreactive CD8+ T cells from a mixed lymphocyte reaction culture, obtained before intestinal transplant. Subset of the sample: CFSE-low proliferating T cells sorted from roughly 6-day pre-transplant mixed lymphocyte reaction (GvH or HvG direction). The receptors were gathered from a human patient who received an intestinal transplant.

Only a few counts were recorded for this clone. The V and J genes are TRBV21-1 and TRBJ2-5; the table's D call, TRBD1, has no DNA check behind it. TRBV21-1 is marked as a pseudogene. The CDR3 runs to 16 residues. In nucleotides, the CDR3 is TGTGCCAGCAGCAAGGGCGGGACAGGATACCAAGAGACCCAGTACTTC. Protein: CASSKGGTGYQETQYF.

The sample holds a few counts of this clone. J is TRBJ2-7 and V is TRBV9, with 7 bases fitting TRBD2. Losses at the gene ends were 3 bases for V and 6 bases for J; bases not matched to a gene: 18. This CDR3 has 17 amino acids. Germline values: CDR1 SGDLS, CDR2 YYNGEE. The DNA of the CDR3 is TGTGCCAGCAGCGCCTCGTGGGGGGGAGGGCCTTCCAGCGAGCAGTACTTC. Protein product: CASSASWGGGPSSEQYF. Full variable domain (remainder filled in from reference TRBV9 and TRBJ2-7): DSGVTQTPKHLITATGQRVTLRCSPRSGDLSVYWYQQSLDQGLQFLIQYYNGEERAKGNILERFSAQQFPDLHSELNLSSLELGDSALYFCASSASWGGGPSSEQYFGPGTRLTVT.

The chain employs TRBV4-1 and TRBJ2-3; 10 positions match TRBD2. Trimming at V came to 0 bases and at J to 10 bases, leaving 4 bases not matched to a gene. The CDR3 loop spans 14 amino acids. The germline V gene has CDR1 MGHRA and CDR2 YSYEKL. CDR3 region: CASSQELAGPSQYF. CDR3 nucleotides: TGCGCCAGCAGCCAAGAACTAGCGGGGCCCTCGCAGTATTTT.

The chain recombines TRBV6-1 with TRBJ2-1, with D hard to call. The CDR3 totals 13 residues. V lost 5 bases, J lost 5 bases, and 10 bases lay in between. The germline CDR1 and CDR2 sequences are MNHNS and SASEGT. This chain's CDR3 is CASSRLNNNEQFF. As DNA, the CDR3 is TGTGCCAGCAGTCGGCTCAACAACAATGAGCAGTTCTTC.

This clone was seen a handful of times. The V and J genes are TRBV5-1 and TRBJ2-2; D assignment may be TRBD1 or TRBD2 (5 bases each). The germline V gene has CDR1 SGHRS and CDR2 YFSETQ. The V gene lost 7 bases and the J gene lost 5 bases, with 24 bases spanning the gap. The CDR3 is made up of 17 amino acids. In nucleotides, the CDR3 is TGCGCCAGCCGGCAGGGTTTTGGGGCCTGGAGGACCGGGGAGCTGTTTTTT. Translating gives CASRQGFGAWRTGELFF. The variable domain in full, with the rest retrieved from reference TRBV5-1 and TRBJ2-2, is KAGVTQTPRYLIKTRGQQVTLSCSPISGHRSVSWYQQTPGQGLQFLFEYFSETQRNKGNFPGRFSGRQFSNSRSEMNVSTLELGDSALYLCASRQGFGAWRTGELFFGEGSRLTVL.

This clone showed up just a few times. This chain uses TRBV7-9 with TRBJ2-7; 9 bases map to TRBD1. The V gene's germline CDR1 is SEHNR and CDR2 FQNEAQ (reference sequence). After removal of 4 bases from V and 1 base from J, the junction contained 5 bases not matched to a gene. The CDR3 totals 15 residues. As DNA, the CDR3 is TGTGCCAGCAGCTACCCGGACAGGGGTTCCTACGAGCAGTACTTC. Protein: CASSYPDRGSYEQYF.

This clone was recorded a few times. The V and J genes are TRBV27 and TRBJ2-5; weak D call: TRBD1 (5 bases). The V gene's germline CDR1 is MNHEY and CDR2 SMNVEV (reference sequence). V was pared by 5 bases and J by 0 bases, with 16 bases between. This CDR3 spans 16 amino acids. The CDR3 protein is CASSRKPTEYQETQYF. CDR3 bases: TGTGCCAGCAGTCGAAAACCGACAGAATACCAAGAGACCCAGTACTTC.

The rearrangement links TRBV6-7 to TRBJ2-1; no clear D gene. TRBV6-7 is identified as an open reading frame with a role that is uncertain. The CDR3 runs 17 residues. The V end lost 6 bases, the J end lost 4 bases, and 22 bases lay between the germline ends. The CDR3, as DNA: TGTGCCAGCAGCTACGATAGACTCAGGTATAGGTACAATGAGCAGTTCTTC. Its protein is CASSYDRLRYRYNEQFF.

Only a few counts were recorded for this clone. The V call is TRBV6-5, the J call TRBJ2-1; D remains ambiguous. Germline lookup yields CDR1 MNHEY and CDR2 SVGAGI. Trimming took 3 bases from V and 10 from J, leaving 10 bases between them. The CDR3 is 12 amino acids. This CDR3 is CASSYRDDEQFF. Here the CDR3 DNA reads TGTGCCAGCAGTTATCGTGACGACGAGCAGTTCTTC.

The chain couples TRBV7-2 to TRBJ1-2, with D unresolved. Germline V lookup: CDR1 SGHTA, CDR2 FQGNSA. V was pared by 1 base and J by 5 bases, with 17 bases between. The CDR3 sequence is 16 residues long. The CDR3 loop is CASSLVSRAPRYGYTF. The CDR3 coding sequence is TGTGCCAGCAGCTTAGTCTCGAGAGCCCCCCGATATGGCTACACCTTC.

The chain links TRBV7-6 to TRBJ2-7; TRBD1 might be the D (6 bases). Between the trimmed V and J ends, which lost 7 bases and 5 bases, there was a span of 21 bases. Germline V CDR1 and CDR2: SGHVS, FNYEAQ. The CDR3 is 15 residues long. CDR3 in amino acids: CASTLSWGQVHEQYF. In nucleotides, the CDR3 is TGTGCCAGCACCTTGTCTTGGGGGCAGGTCCACGAGCAGTACTTC.

The chain links TRBV27 to TRBJ2-1; D is unresolved. Germline CDR1 is MNHEY and CDR2 is SMNVEV (reference sequence). The CDR3 sequence is 11 residues long. Trimming left V 3 bases short and J 9 bases short, with 6 bases between. This chain's CDR3 is CASSFHGEQFF. CDR3 bases: TGTGCCAGCAGTTTTCACGGTGAGCAGTTCTTC.

The chain employs TRBV6-6 and TRBJ2-7, with a weak D call TRBD1 (5 bases). V lost 2 bases and J lost 7, with 15 bases in between. CDR1 and CDR2 (germline): MNHNY, SVGAGI (reference sequence). The length of the CDR3 is 14 residues. CDR3 bases: TGTGCCAGCAGTTACCCCAGGGTATGGAGAGAGCAGTACTTC. Translated: CASSYPRVWREQYF.

The CDR3 DNA follows: TGCAGCGTTCATGCCGGGAGCAATCAGCCCCAGCATTTT. Amino acid sequence: CSVHAGSNQPQHF. The genes are TRBV29-1 and TRBJ1-5; D is uncertain. V lost 5 bases and J lost 1, with 9 bases in between. CDR1 is SQVTM, CDR2 ANQGSEA, per germline. This CDR3 has 13 amino acids.

The chain couples TRBV27 to TRBJ1-2; D gene unclear. The CDR3 sequence is 15 residues long. The germline gives CDR1 MNHEY, CDR2 SMNVEV (reference sequence). Trimming left V 5 bases short and J 0 bases short, with 13 bases between. The CDR3 loop is CASSIPDATNYGYTF. The DNA of the CDR3 is TGTGCCAGCAGTATCCCGGACGCCACTAACTATGGCTACACCTTC.

This clone appeared once. The CDR3 spells CATSSVRGSQYF. CDR3 DNA: TGTGCCACCAGCAGTGTTCGAGGGTCCCAGTACTTC. This chain connects TRBV15 to TRBJ2-5; possible D gene TRBD2, 5 bases. Germline V gives CDR1 LNHNV, CDR2 YYDKDF (reference sequence). V was trimmed by 3 bases and J by 9 bases, leaving 11 bases between them. The CDR3 spans 12 residues.

The V call is TRBV23-1, the J call TRBJ2-7, with D possibly matching TRBD2 (6 bases). TRBV23-1 falls under the ORF class, with uncertain function. The CDR3 has 13 residues. Trimming took off 7 bases at V and 3 bases at J, with 13 bases between the two ends. Written as DNA, the CDR3 is TGCGCCAGCAACTTCATGGGGGGCTACGAGCAGTACTTC. Translating it yields CASNFMGGYEQYF.

The chain combines TRBV6-5 with TRBJ2-2; the match to TRBD1 covers 8 bases. Germline V gene sequence: CDR1 MNHEY, CDR2 SVGAGI. This CDR3 has 15 amino acids. The junction had 8 bases not matched to a gene; V was cut back by 6 bases and J by 5 bases. CDR3: CASSLQGERTGELFF. In DNA, the CDR3 is TGTGCCAGCAGCTTACAGGGGGAAAGGACCGGGGAGCTGTTTTTT.

The V call is TRBV2, the J call TRBJ2-7; D not certain. Germline lookup yields CDR1 SNHLY and CDR2 FYNNEI. CDR3 length: 12 residues. Trimming took 4 bases from V and 4 from J, leaving 8 bases between them. In DNA, the CDR3 is TGTGCCAGCAGTGGAGAGTTGTACGAGCAGTACTTC. Residues: CASSGELYEQYF. Full variable domain (remainder filled in from reference TRBV2 and TRBJ2-7): EPEVTQTPSHQVTQMGQEVILRCVPISNHLYFYWYRQILGQKVEFLVSFYNNEISEKSEIFDDQFSVERPDGSNFTLKIRSTKLEDSAMYFCASSGELYEQYFGPGTRLTVT.

V usage is TRBV25-1 and J usage is TRBJ1-2; D call uncertain. Looked up from germline, CDR1 is MGHDK and CDR2 is SYGVNS. V was shortened by 3 bases and J by 6 bases, with 14 bases between the two germline ends. This CDR3 contains 14 residues. The DNA of the CDR3 is TGTGCCAGCAGTGATTCCGGACGGTTAGATGGCTACACCTTC. This sequence encodes CASSDSGRLDGYTF.

The CDR3 DNA sequence: TGCAGCGTTTCTGTGGGGGACACTTACAATGAGCAGTTCTTC. This translates into CSVSVGDTYNEQFF. This chain links TRBV29-1 with TRBJ2-1; D perhaps matches TRBD1 (6 bases). CDR1 is SQVTM, CDR2 ANQGSEA, per germline. The CDR3 spans 14 residues. Trimming took 5 bases from V and 4 from J, leaving 15 bases between them.

Relative to its sample, this clone is medium-sized. The J gene is TRBJ2-6, the V gene TRBV6-1; the D gene is possibly TRBD1 (5 bases). V was pared by 0 bases and J by 2 bases, with 5 bases between. CDR1 is MNHNS, CDR2 SASEGT, per germline. The CDR3 consists of 15 residues. The CDR3 sequence: CASSEAGAGANVLTF. DNA for the CDR3: TGTGCCAGCAGTGAAGCAGGGGCTGGGGCCAACGTCCTGACTTTC.

The chain links TRBV2 to TRBJ1-2, with TRBD1 matching 12 bases. The CDR3 length is 15 residues. Germline CDR1 and CDR2: SNHLY and FYNNEI. The J segment lost 2 bases and the V segment lost 7 bases, leaving 5 bases of the junction unmatched. The CDR3 here is CASNRDRGQNYGYTF. In DNA, the CDR3 is TGTGCCAGCAACCGGGACAGGGGGCAGAACTATGGCTACACCTTC.

The CDR3 nucleotides read TGTGCCAGCAGCGCGTTCAAGTTCTATGGCTACACCTTC. Translating gives CASSAFKFYGYTF. This sequence joins TRBV7-8 and TRBJ1-2; D remains unclear. The V and J ends lost 5 bases and 4 bases respectively, with 11 bases between them. CDR1 is SGHVS, CDR2 FQNEAQ, per germline. CDR3 size: 13 residues.

This chain links TRBV27 with TRBJ1-6; maybe TRBD1 (5 bases). The CDR3 length is 14 residues. V lost 1 base, J lost 10 bases, and 11 bases lay in between. Germline V gene lookup returns CDR1 MNHEY and CDR2 SMNVEV (reference sequence). CDR3 sequence reads: CASSLWGFLSPLHF. CDR3 bases: TGTGCCAGCAGTTTATGGGGGTTCCTGTCACCCCTCCACTTT.

This clone showed up just a few times. The chain employs TRBV19 and TRBJ2-1; TRBD1 matches at 7 bases. The length of the CDR3 is 16 residues. Germline CDR1 reads LNHDA; CDR2 reads SQIVND (reference sequence). The trim removed 7 bases at V and 0 bases at J, leaving 9 bases unmatched. This CDR3 is CASTAYRDSSYNEQFF. Here the CDR3 DNA reads TGTGCCAGTACTGCGTACAGGGACAGCTCCTACAATGAGCAGTTCTTC.

This chain uses TRBV4-3 with TRBJ2-1; D unresolved. This CDR3 contains 13 residues. CDR1 is LGHNA and CDR2 is YSLEER in the germline V gene. The V end was cut by 0 bases, the J end by 2 bases, with 2 bases between. The CDR3 DNA reads as TGCGCCAGCAGCCAAGATCCCTACAATGAGCAGTTCTTC. Encoded protein: CASSQDPYNEQFF.

The V gene is TRBV4-1, the J gene TRBJ2-1; D not certain. V was cut by 0 bases and J by 7 bases, with 7 bases left in between. CDR1 is MGHRA, CDR2 YSYEKL, per germline. The CDR3 is 13 amino acids. The CDR3 sequence: CASSQEGKNEQFF. CDR3 bases: TGCGCCAGCAGCCAAGAAGGGAAAAATGAGCAGTTCTTC.

The V call is TRBV4-2, the J call TRBJ2-7; 12 bases match TRBD2. Per the germline V gene, CDR1 is LGHNA and CDR2 is YNFKEQ. This CDR3 contains 13 residues. V dropped 8 bases and J dropped 4; count of bases not matched to a gene: 3. The DNA for the CDR3 is TGTGCCAGCCTAGCGGGAGGGCCTTACGAGCAGTACTTC. Its translation: CASLAGGPYEQYF.

This clone was picked up a small number of times. V and J are TRBV6-1 and TRBJ2-7, with 14 bases identical to TRBD2. CDR3 length equals 14 residues. CDR1 and CDR2 from the germline V gene are MNHNS and SASEGT. J gave up 3 bases and V 9 bases, and 4 bases lay outside the gene matches. CDR3 amino acids: CASLGTSGSYEQYF. CDR3 sequence (DNA): TGTGCCAGTTTAGGGACTAGCGGGAGCTACGAGCAGTACTTC.

The rearrangement joins TRBV6-5 to TRBJ2-7; TRBD2 agrees at 9 bases. Trimming took 9 bases from V and 0 from J; bases not matched to a gene: 3. CDR1 MNHEY and CDR2 SVGAGI come from the germline V gene. The CDR3 length is 13 residues. The CDR3 spells CASSGGSSYEQYF. CDR3 DNA: TGTGCCAGTAGCGGGGGTAGCTCCTACGAGCAGTACTTC.